This entry lists 2 T cell receptor beta chains sequenced from one sample in a study of CD8+ T cells in alopecia areata. Extracted from the samples, RNA was reverse transcribed into cDNA to serve as the sequencing template. Method: immunoSEQ multiplex PCR; TCRdb's copy keeps in-frame clones and lacks some. In the table there are fewer than 150,000 clones, around 61% of which are singletons. Sequenced sample: CD4+ T cells sorted from blood. Receptors were obtained from a human donor in good health.

A remark on this clone: Compared with germline, one end of the junction differs, possibly owing to a read error. This rearrangement joins TRBV30 to TRBJ1-1; D unresolved. Germline CDR1 and CDR2: GTSNPN and SVGIG (reference sequence). This CDR3 is built from 12 residues. In DNA form, the CDR3 reads TGTGCCTGGAGTAAGGATCACCGGACCCTCCTCTTT. Its translation is CAWSKDHRTLLF. The whole variable domain, filled in from reference TRBV30 and TRBJ1-1, reads SQTIHQWPATLVQPVGSPLSLECTVEGTSNPNLYWYRQAAGRGLQLLFYSVGIGQISSEVPQNLSASRPQDRQFILSSKKLLLSDSGFYLCAWSKDHRTLLFGQGTRLTVV.

The V and J genes are TRBV29-1 and TRBJ1-4; no reliable D call. The germline gives CDR1 SQVTM, CDR2 ANQGSEA. The CDR3 length is 12 residues. Trimming took off 0 bases at V and 8 bases at J, with 7 bases between the two ends. In nucleotides, the CDR3 is TGCAGCGTTGAAGATCCTGGAGAAAAACTGTTTTTT. Translation gives CSVEDPGEKLFF. Based on the CDR3 plus reference TRBV29-1 and TRBJ1-4, the full variable domain is SAVISQKPSRDICQRGTSLTIQCQVDSQVTMMFWYRQQPGQSLTLIATANQGSEATYESGFVIDKFPISRPNLTFSTLTVSNMSPEDSSIYLCSVEDPGEKLFFGSGTQLSVL.